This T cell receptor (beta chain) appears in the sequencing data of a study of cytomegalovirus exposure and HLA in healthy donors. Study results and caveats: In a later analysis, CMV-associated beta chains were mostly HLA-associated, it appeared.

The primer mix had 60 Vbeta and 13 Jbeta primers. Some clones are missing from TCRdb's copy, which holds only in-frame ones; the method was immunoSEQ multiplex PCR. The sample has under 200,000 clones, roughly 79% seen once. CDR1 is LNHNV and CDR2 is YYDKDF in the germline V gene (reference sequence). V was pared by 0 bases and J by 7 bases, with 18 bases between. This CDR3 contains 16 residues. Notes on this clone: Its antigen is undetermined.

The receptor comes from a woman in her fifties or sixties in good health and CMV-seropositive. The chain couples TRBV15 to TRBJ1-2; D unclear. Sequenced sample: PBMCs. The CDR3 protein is CATSRDSNLHGVGYTF. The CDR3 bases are TGTGCCACCAGCAGAGATTCCAACCTACATGGAGTTGGCTACACCTTC.